This T cell receptor beta chain was sequenced in a study of regulatory T cells in long-lasting Graves disease. Assembly of TCR beta libraries relied on iRepertoire HTBI primers together with Arm-PCR of CDR3 regions. TCRdb analysed the multiplex PCR reads with MiXCR anew, one entry per CDR3 protein. In the table there are about 470,000 distinct CDR3 sequences, roughly 16% of which are singletons. This clonotype was counted ten times or more. As to time point: newly diagnosed GD, antithyroid drugs for less than 3 months. Isolated PBMC RNA provided the starting material for the TCR library. Blood from the periphery, around 10 milliliters in all, was drawn into EDTA tubes. Germline V CDR1 and CDR2: MDHEN, SYDVKM. The V segment lost 6 bases and the J segment 5 bases; nucleotides outside the gene matches: 4. The CDR3 consists of 14 residues. These data are also associated with another study on T cells in Graves' hyperthyroidism and ophthalmopathy. According to that study: The study enrolled patients aged 18 to 65 with newly diagnosed hyperthyroidism of under 2 months' duration. Median prediction lead before ophthalmopathy onset was six to eight months with the model.

The genes are TRBV28 and TRBJ2-7, with 13 bases lining up with TRBD2. The sample in question was peripheral blood mononuclear cells (PBMCs), obtained at new diagnosis, from a patient treated with antithyroid drugs. The clonotype was recovered from a man aged 35 to 55 with Graves disease. The CDR3 spells CASSGLAGVHEQYF. For the CDR3, the DNA is TGTGCCAGCAGCGGACTAGCGGGAGTTCACGAGCAGTACTTC.